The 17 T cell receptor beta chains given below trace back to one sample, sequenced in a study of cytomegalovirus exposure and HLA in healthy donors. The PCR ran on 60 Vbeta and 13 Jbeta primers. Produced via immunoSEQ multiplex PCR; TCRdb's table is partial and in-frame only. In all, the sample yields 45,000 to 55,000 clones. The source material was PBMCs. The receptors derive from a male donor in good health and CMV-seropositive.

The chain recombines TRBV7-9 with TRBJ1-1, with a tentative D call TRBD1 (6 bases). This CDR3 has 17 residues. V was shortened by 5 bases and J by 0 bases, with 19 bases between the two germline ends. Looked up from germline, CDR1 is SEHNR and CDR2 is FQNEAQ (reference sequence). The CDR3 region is CASSASDRSLMNTEAFF. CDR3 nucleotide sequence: TGTGCCAGCAGCGCCTCCGACAGGTCCTTAATGAACACTGAAGCTTTCTTT.

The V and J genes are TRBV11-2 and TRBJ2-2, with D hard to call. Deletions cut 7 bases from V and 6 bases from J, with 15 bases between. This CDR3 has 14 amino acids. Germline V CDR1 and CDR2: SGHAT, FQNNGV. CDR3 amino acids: CASNPGQVSGELFF. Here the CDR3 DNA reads TGTGCCAGCAACCCCGGTCAGGTGTCCGGGGAGCTGTTTTTT.

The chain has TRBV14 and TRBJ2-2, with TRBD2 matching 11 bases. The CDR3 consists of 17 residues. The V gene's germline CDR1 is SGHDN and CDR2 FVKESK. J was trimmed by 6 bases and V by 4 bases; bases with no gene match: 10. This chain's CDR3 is CASSPPPGTSGAGELFF. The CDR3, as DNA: TGTGCCAGCAGCCCACCACCCGGGACTAGCGGTGCCGGGGAGCTGTTTTTT.

The CDR3 DNA reads TGTGCCAGCAGTTACTCTGGGACAGGGGGTCTGCCCCAGCATTTT. This encodes CASSYSGTGGLPQHF. The J gene is TRBJ1-5, the V gene TRBV6-5; 11 nucleotides line up with TRBD1. The CDR3 consists of 15 residues. The V gene's germline CDR1 is MNHEY and CDR2 SVGAGI. Trimming cost V 0 bases and J 9 bases; bases outside gene matches: 4.

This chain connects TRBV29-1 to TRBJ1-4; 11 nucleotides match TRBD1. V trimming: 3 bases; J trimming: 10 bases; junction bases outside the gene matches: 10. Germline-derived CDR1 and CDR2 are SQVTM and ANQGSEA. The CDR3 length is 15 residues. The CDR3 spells CSVDSTGTGGGKLFF. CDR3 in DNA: TGCAGCGTTGATTCTACCGGGACAGGGGGAGGAAAACTGTTTTTT.

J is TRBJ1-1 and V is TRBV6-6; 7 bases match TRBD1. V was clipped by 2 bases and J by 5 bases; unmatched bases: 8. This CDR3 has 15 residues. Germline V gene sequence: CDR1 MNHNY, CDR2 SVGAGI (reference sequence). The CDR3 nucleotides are TGTGCCAGCAGTTACCTACTGCAGGGGGATACTGAAGCTTTCTTT. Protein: CASSYLLQGDTEAFF.

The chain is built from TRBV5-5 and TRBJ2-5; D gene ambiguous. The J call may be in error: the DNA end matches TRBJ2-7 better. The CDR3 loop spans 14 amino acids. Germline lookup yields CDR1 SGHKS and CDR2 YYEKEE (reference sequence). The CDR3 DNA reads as TGTGCCAGCAGCTTGGTAGAGAGGTCCTACGAGCAGTACTTC. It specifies CASSLVERSYEQYF.

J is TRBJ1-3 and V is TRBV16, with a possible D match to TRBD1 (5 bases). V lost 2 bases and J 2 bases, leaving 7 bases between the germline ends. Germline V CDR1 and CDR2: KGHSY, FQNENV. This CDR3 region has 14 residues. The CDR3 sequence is CASSQPGAGNTIYF. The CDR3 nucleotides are TGTGCCAGCAGCCAACCGGGGGCTGGAAACACCATATATTTT. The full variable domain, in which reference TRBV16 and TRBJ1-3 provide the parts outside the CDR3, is GEEVAQTPKHLVRGEGQKAKLYCAPIKGHSYVFWYQQVLKNEFKFLISFQNENVFDETGMPKERFSAKCLPNSPCSLEIQATKLEDSAVYFCASSQPGAGNTIYFGEGSWLTVV.

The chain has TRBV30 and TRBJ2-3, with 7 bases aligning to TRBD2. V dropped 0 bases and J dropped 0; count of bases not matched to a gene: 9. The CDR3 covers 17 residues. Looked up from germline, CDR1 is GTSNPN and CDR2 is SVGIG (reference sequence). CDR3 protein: CAWSVWGGVSSTDTQYF. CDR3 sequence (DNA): TGTGCCTGGAGTGTATGGGGGGGGGTTTCTAGCACAGATACGCAGTATTTT.

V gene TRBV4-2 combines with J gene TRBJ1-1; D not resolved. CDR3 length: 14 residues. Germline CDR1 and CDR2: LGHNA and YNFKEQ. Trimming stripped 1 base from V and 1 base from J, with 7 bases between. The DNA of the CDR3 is TGTGCCAGCAGCCAAGTGGAGGGGAACACTGAAGCTTTCTTT. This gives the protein CASSQVEGNTEAFF.

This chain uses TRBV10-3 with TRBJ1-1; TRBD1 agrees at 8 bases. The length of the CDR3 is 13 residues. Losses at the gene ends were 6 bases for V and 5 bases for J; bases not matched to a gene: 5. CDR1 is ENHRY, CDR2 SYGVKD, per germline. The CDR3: CAIRLNRGTEAFF. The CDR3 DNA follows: TGTGCCATCAGGCTTAACAGGGGGACTGAAGCTTTCTTT.

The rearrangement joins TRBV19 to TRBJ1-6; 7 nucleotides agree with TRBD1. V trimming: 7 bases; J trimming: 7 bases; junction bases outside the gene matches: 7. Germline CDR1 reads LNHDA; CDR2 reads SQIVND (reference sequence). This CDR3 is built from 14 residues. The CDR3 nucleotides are TGTGCCAGTACCGAAGACAGGGTGAATTCACCCCTCCACTTT. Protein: CASTEDRVNSPLHF.

In nucleotides, the CDR3 is TGTGCCAGCAGCTTATATCGGGGTGGCTACACCTTC. Translating gives CASSLYRGGYTF. The V gene is TRBV7-2, the J gene TRBJ1-2; D is unresolved. CDR1 is SGHTA and CDR2 is FQGNSA in the germline V gene. This CDR3 is built from 12 residues. The V end lost 2 bases, the J end lost 7 bases, and 8 bases lay between the germline ends.

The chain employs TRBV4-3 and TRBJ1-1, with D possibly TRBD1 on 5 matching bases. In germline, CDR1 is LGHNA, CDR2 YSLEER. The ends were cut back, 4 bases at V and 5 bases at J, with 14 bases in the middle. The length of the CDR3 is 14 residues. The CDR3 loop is CASSPIIQGTEAFF. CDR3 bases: TGCGCCAGCAGCCCAATAATCCAGGGTACTGAAGCTTTCTTT.

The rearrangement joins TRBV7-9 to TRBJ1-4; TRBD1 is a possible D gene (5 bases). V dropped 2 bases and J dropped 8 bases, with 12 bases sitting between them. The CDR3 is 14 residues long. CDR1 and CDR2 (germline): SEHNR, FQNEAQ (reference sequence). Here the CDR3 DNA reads TGTGCCAGCAGCTTAACCCAGGGTAGGGAAAAACTGTTTTTT. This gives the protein CASSLTQGREKLFF. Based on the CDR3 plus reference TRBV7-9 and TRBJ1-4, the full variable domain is DTGVSQNPRHKITKRGQNVTFRCDPISEHNRLYWYRQTLGQGPEFLTYFQNEAQLEKSRLLSDRFSAERPKGSFSTLEIQRTEQGDSAMYLCASSLTQGREKLFFGSGTQLSVL.

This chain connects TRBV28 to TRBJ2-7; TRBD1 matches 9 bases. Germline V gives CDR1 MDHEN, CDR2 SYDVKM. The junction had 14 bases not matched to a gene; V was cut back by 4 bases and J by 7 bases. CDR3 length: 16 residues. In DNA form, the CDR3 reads TGTGCCAGCAGTTCCAGCCGGGGGGACAGGGTGTTTGAGCAGTACTTC. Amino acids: CASSSSRGDRVFEQYF.

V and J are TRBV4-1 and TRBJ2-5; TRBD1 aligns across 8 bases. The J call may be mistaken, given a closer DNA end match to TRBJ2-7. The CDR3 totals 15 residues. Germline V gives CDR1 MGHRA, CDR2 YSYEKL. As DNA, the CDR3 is TGCGCCAGCAGCCATCGTGGGACAGGCGTCTACGAGCAGTACTTC. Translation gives CASSHRGTGVYEQYF.